The source of this TCR beta chain is a study of T cells in Graves' hyperthyroidism and ophthalmopathy. Researchers amplified the TCR beta CDR3 regions from RNA transcripts. First-round RT-PCR targeting the TCR CDR3 was performed with the HTBI primer set. Each CDR3 protein gets one entry after TCRdb re-called the multiplex PCR reads with MiXCR. The data contain about 640,000 distinct CDR3 sequences, less than 25% of them singletons. The table lists this clonotype with a few counts. Ophthalmopathy patients had Clinical Activity Score at least 3, NOSPECS grade at least 4, duration under 3 months. Diagnoses rested on clinical symptoms, serum thyroxine and TRAb, thyroid ultrasound and orbital computed tomography. The CDR3 is made up of 14 amino acids. Germline lookup yields CDR1 SGHTA and CDR2 FQGNSA. Trimming at V came to 4 bases and at J to 3 bases, leaving 5 bases not matched to a gene.

V and J are TRBV7-2 and TRBJ1-2; TRBD1 aligns across 7 bases. The sequenced material came from blood. The source of this sequence is a man aged 25 to 40 with Graves' ophthalmopathy. Here the CDR3 DNA reads TGTGCCAGCAGCTCGGGACAGTGGGACTATGGCTACACCTTC. Its protein is CASSSGQWDYGYTF.